The rows below give T cell receptor beta chains drawn from one sample of a study of shared clonotypes between healthy human individuals. The assay was immunoSEQ multiplex PCR, and TCRdb's table has in-frame clones only and misses some. Of roughly 1,500,000 clones in the sample, approximately 98.5% were seen once. Specimen: naive CD4+ T cells sorted from blood. These receptors all come from a man under 40 in good health. Both conserved end residues are trimmed from each CDR3.

CDR3 | V | length
ASSPNRDRKNEKLF | TRBV18 | 14
ASSSPRNTEAF | TRBV7-2 | 11
ASSRDPSSISGNTIY | TRBV4-1 | 15
ASSLKGTGFSYEQY | TRBV11-3 | 14
SAVRESEQF | TRBV20-1 | 9
ASSPSLTDTNEKLF | TRBV18 | 14
ASSVSAGGSNEQF | TRBV9 | 13
ASSFRLTTTNTIY | TRBV5-8 | 13
ASSIRDRGVNEQF | TRBV19 | 13
AIMTGTGGVEQY | TRBV28 | 12
ASSIGTSGSSSNEQF | TRBV9 | 15
ASRSLGGELF | TRBV6-1 | 10
ASVPGQGIMNTEAF | TRBV6-6 | 14
ASSSPSGGVHEQY | TRBV28 | 13
ASSPPGTHYEQY | TRBV18 | 12
ASSLASVGRFSTNEKLF | TRBV7-2 | 17
ASSIHNEQF | TRBV19 | 9
ASSIAGGLSRTGELF | TRBV19 | 15
ASSRPTNTGELF | TRBV7-9 | 12
ASSPSGIATYEQY | TRBV18 | 13
ASSATWGTDTQY | TRBV2 | 12
ASSDSGGAAETQY | TRBV10-1 | 13
ASSKTSGYSSYEQY | TRBV5-4 | 14
ASSGQTIQNYSNQPQH | TRBV10-1 | 16
ASSHGTSGRNEQF | TRBV4-3 | 13
ASRRGNEKLF | TRBV28 | 10
ASSYAQVSDTQY | TRBV6-5 | 12
AIGNRTSGTYEQY | TRBV10-3 | 13
ASMSGVGPGELF | TRBV14 | 12
AISESRGGIDTYEQY | TRBV10-3 | 15
ASSFIRGAYNEQF | TRBV27 | 13
ASRETGTSYEQY | TRBV2 | 12
ASAGGSTDTQY | TRBV10-2 | 11
ASSLDPIGTGELF | TRBV11-3 | 13
ASSPLSREGLRETQY | TRBV18 | 15
ASSLLQPGGTQY | TRBV6-5 | 12
ASSSGTAISQQF | TRBV18 | 12
ASSFDTGELF | TRBV5-1 | 10
ASSVEQGQAF | TRBV9 | 10
ASSVPTSGGKEEQF | TRBV9 | 14
ATSRAGSYGYT | TRBV15 | 11
ASSPLEGRENNEQF | TRBV5-4 | 14
ASSSGRSSGIGETQY | TRBV5-1 | 15
ASSSPPSEQF | TRBV28 | 10
ASSIMGEGGAYEQY | TRBV19 | 14
SVVQGSSYEQY | TRBV29-1 | 11
ASSPIGGSSYNEQF | TRBV18 | 14
ASSGTGYQPQH | TRBV19 | 11
ASTGSESNEQF | TRBV19 | 11
ASSMMPNTDTQY | TRBV19 | 12
ASSPRAFGELF | TRBV11-2 | 11
ASSRQGAGANVLT | TRBV6-1 | 13
ASSPPTSVSSEQY | TRBV7-9 | 13
ASREGHLFYEQY | TRBV28 | 12
ASSLGWSTGELF | TRBV7-2 | 12
ASSGTGGWEKLF | TRBV9 | 12
ASSPRGLQGTANTGELF | TRBV7-3 | 17
ASSFGQANQPQH | TRBV5-6 | 12
ASSPSGHSTDTQY | TRBV7-9 | 13